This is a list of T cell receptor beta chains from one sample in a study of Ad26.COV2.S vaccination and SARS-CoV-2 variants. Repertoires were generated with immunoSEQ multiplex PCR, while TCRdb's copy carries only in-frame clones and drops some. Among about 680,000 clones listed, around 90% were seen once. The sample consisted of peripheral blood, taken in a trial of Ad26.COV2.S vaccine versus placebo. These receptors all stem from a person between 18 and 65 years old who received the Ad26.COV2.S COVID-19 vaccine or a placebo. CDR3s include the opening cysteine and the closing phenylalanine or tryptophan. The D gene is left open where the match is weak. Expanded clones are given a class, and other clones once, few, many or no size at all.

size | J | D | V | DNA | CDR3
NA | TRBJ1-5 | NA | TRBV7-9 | TGTGCCAGCAGCTTAGGAGGGGTTGGTCAGCCCCAGCATTTT | CASSLGGVGQPQHF
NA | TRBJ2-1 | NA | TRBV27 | TGTGCCAGCAGTCCCCTAGTCCCCGGACAGTTAGCCGGGCAGTTCTTC | CASSPLVPGQLAGQFF
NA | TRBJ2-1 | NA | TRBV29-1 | TGCAGCGTTGGGGCATTTTGGGCTAATGAGCAGTTCTTC | CSVGAFWANEQFF
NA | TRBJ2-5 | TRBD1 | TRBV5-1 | TGCGCCAGCAGCTTAGGACAGGGGCAAGAGACCCAGTACTTC | CASSLGQGQETQYF
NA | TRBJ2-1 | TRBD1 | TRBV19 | TGTGCCAGTAGTATCAGGGGGCTACAATACAATGAGCAGTTCTTC | CASSIRGLQYNEQFF
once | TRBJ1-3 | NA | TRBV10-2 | TGCGCCAGCAGCCCCCAAAATGCTGGAAACACCATATATTTT | CASSPQNAGNTIYF
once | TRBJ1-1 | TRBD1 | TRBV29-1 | TGCAGCGTTGAACAGGGGGCGGAAGCTTTCTTT | CSVEQGAEAFF
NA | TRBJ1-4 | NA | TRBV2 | TGTGCCAGCAGTGAAGGGGGCAGGGCGGGAGAAAAACTGTTTTTT | CASSEGGRAGEKLFF
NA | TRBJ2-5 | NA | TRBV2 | TGTGCCAGCAGTGATAGGAGGGAGACCCAGTACTTC | CASSDRRETQYF
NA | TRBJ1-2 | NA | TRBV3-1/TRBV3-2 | TGTGCCAGCAGCCAAGGGGGAATCTATGGCTACACCTTC | CASSQGGIYGYTF
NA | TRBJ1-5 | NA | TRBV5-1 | TGCGCCAGCAGCATGACCCCCGATCAGCCCCAGCATTTT | CASSMTPDQPQHF
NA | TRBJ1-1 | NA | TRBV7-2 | TGTGCCAGCAGCGCTCAGGGGTTAAACACTGAAGCTTTCTTT | CASSAQGLNTEAFF
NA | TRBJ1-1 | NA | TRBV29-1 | TGCAGCGTGAACTGGAGGACACAGGGAACTGAAGCTTTCTTT | CSVNWRTQGTEAFF
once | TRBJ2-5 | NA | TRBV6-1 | TGTGCCAGCAGTGAATCCCATAGCGGCCAAGAGACCCAGTACTTC | CASSESHSGQETQYF
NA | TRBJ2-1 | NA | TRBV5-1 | TGCGCCAGCAGCAAAACAGGGCTTGAGCAGTTCTTC | CASSKTGLEQFF
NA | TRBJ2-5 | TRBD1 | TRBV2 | TGTGCCACCATTGGCAGGGGGTATCAAGAGACCCAGTACTTC | CATIGRGYQETQYF
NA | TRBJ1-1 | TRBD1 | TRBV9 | TGTGCCAGCAGCGTAGTAGAGGGGGCAGAGGCTTTCTTT | CASSVVEGAEAFF
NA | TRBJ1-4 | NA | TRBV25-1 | TGTGCCAGCAGTGAATCGAGGAGGGGGACTAATGAAAAACTGTTTTTT | CASSESRRGTNEKLFF
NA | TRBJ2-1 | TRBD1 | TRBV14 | TGTGCCAGCAGCCTTCGGACAGGGGGGTCTAATGAGCAGTTCTTC | CASSLRTGGSNEQFF
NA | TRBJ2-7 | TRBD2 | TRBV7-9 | TGTGCCAGCAGCTTACGGGCTAGCGGCTACGAGCAGTACTTC | CASSLRASGYEQYF